A single sample is the source of the 25 T cell receptor beta chains below, sequenced in a study of T cell responses to AZD1222 COVID-19 vaccine. Here immunoSEQ multiplex PCR was the method, and the copy in TCRdb shows in-frame clones only, minus some. The repertoire holds fewer than 120,000 clones, with about 88% as singletons. The sequenced sample was peripheral blood, obtained on day 0 of AZD1222 vaccination. Receptors originate from an adult in good health.

On this clone itself: In the same sample, other DNA sequences code for this CDR3. This chain connects TRBV27 to TRBJ1-1; no clear D. The CDR3 covers 13 residues. Germline lookup yields CDR1 MNHEY and CDR2 SMNVEV (reference sequence). The V gene lost 3 bases and the J gene lost 1 base, with 6 bases spanning the gap. The CDR3 protein is CASSFRANTEAFF. For the CDR3, the DNA is TGTGCCAGCAGTTTTAGAGCGAACACTGAAGCTTTCTTT.

The chain carries TRBV7-8 and TRBJ2-7; D is unclear. Germline CDR1 and CDR2: SGHVS and FQNEAQ. V shed 1 base and J shed 6 bases, with 13 bases lying between them. This CDR3 has 14 residues. The CDR3 DNA sequence: TGTGCCAGCAGCTTAGGGACCGCATGGCGCGAGCAGTACTTC. Translation gives CASSLGTAWREQYF.

The gene calls are TRBV7-2 and TRBJ1-3; D is unresolved. CDR3 length: 16 residues. The V gene's germline CDR1 is SGHTA and CDR2 FQGNSA. The germline V and J ends were trimmed by 1 base and 1 base, with 11 bases remaining between them. The CDR3 nucleotides are TGTGCCAGCAGCTTAGAGGGCTTTGATTCTGGAAACACCATATATTTT. It is translated as CASSLEGFDSGNTIYF.

The chain uses TRBV19 and TRBJ1-5, with TRBD1 matching 7 bases. Germline assignment: CDR1 LNHDA and CDR2 SQIVND (reference sequence). The trim removed 4 bases at V and 3 bases at J, leaving 6 bases unmatched. The CDR3 has 15 residues. The CDR3 reads CASSTGQELNQPQHF. CDR3 sequence (DNA): TGTGCCAGTAGTACCGGACAGGAACTCAATCAGCCCCAGCATTTT.

This clone was seen only a few times. The V and J genes are TRBV5-1 and TRBJ2-5; possible D gene TRBD2, 6 bases. The CDR3 is 13 amino acids. Germline V gene sequence: CDR1 SGHRS, CDR2 YFSETQ. Trimming shortened V by 7 bases and J by 0 bases, and 10 bases separated the two germline ends. CDR3 nucleotides: TGCGCCAGCTCTTGGACTAACCAAGAGACCCAGTACTTC. Protein product: CASSWTNQETQYF. The whole variable domain, remainder taken from reference TRBV5-1 and TRBJ2-5, is KAGVTQTPRYLIKTRGQQVTLSCSPISGHRSVSWYQQTPGQGLQFLFEYFSETQRNKGNFPGRFSGRQFSNSRSEMNVSTLELGDSALYLCASSWTNQETQYFGPGTRLLVL.

The rearrangement joins TRBV3-1 (or the pseudogene TRBV3-2) to TRBJ1-1; D is undetermined. V shed 6 bases and J shed 4 bases, with 15 bases lying between them. The germline V gene encodes CDR1 LGHDT and CDR2 YNNKEL (reference sequence). This CDR3 region has 14 residues. Here the CDR3 reads CASREVSRSTEAFF. CDR3 nucleotides: TGTGCCAGCAGAGAAGTGTCGAGGTCCACTGAAGCTTTCTTT.

The rearrangement uses TRBV19 and TRBJ2-1; TRBD1 matches 7 bases. With 1 base clipped from V and 4 bases from J, the junction kept 4 bases outside the gene matches. Germline-derived CDR1 and CDR2 are LNHDA and SQIVND (reference sequence). This CDR3 comprises 15 residues. The CDR3 spells CASSIGLGQYNEQFF. The CDR3 region has the DNA TGTGCCAGTAGTATAGGTTTGGGACAGTACAATGAGCAGTTCTTC.

V and J are TRBV5-6 and TRBJ2-5; TRBD1 matches at 9 bases. The CDR3 runs to 15 residues. The ends lost 0 bases at V and 2 bases at J; junction bases unmatched: 2. Germline V gives CDR1 SGHDT, CDR2 YYEEEE. The CDR3 nucleotides are TGTGCCAGCAGCTTGGTGGGACAGGGTCAAGAGACCCAGTACTTC. Translated, it gives CASSLVGQGQETQYF.

The rearrangement joins TRBV5-5 to TRBJ2-2; no clear D gene. CDR3 size: 15 residues. V was pared by 5 bases and J by 5 bases, with 16 bases between. Per the germline V gene, CDR1 is SGHKS and CDR2 is YYEKEE (reference sequence). The CDR3 is CASRSGPITTGELFF. The CDR3 DNA sequence: TGTGCCAGCAGATCCGGGCCCATAACGACCGGGGAGCTGTTTTTT.

A remark on this clone: The DNA is left out, because the CDR3 cannot be placed on it with certainty; the CDR3 is given as TCRdb lists it. The J gene is TRBJ2-7, the V gene TRBV11-2; the table's D gene call, TRBD2, was not cross checked with the DNA. The CDR3 is 13 amino acids in total, end residues counted. Germline CDR1 and CDR2: SGHAT and FQNNGV. This CDR3 reads CASSLFLSYEQYF.

In this sample, this clone turned up a few times. V is TRBV5-1 and J is TRBJ2-1; D unresolved. The V end was cut by 0 bases, the J end by 9 bases, with 10 bases between. The length of the CDR3 is 13 residues. Germline V CDR1 and CDR2: SGHRS, YFSETQ. The CDR3 DNA is TGCGCCAGCAGCTTGGGTGGGGAAGGTGAGCAGTTCTTC. Translating it yields CASSLGGEGEQFF.

The chain couples TRBV5-1 to TRBJ2-7, with 11 bases matching TRBD2. The CDR3 is made up of 17 amino acids. Germline-derived CDR1 and CDR2 are SGHRS and YFSETQ. V gave up 4 bases and J gave up 0 bases; unmatched junction bases: 9. The CDR3 coding sequence is TGCGCCAGCAGCCGGGGACTAGCGGACGGAGGCTCCTACGAGCAGTACTTC. Its protein is CASSRGLADGGSYEQYF.

This clone is a singleton in its sample. The V and J genes are TRBV7-9 and TRBJ1-1; unclear D gene. The CDR3 is made up of 15 amino acids. V shed 4 bases and J shed 0 bases, with 12 bases lying between them. The germline CDR1 and CDR2 sequences are SEHNR and FQNEAQ (reference sequence). In nucleotides, the CDR3 is TGTGCCAGCAGCTACCAAGTACAGATGAACACTGAAGCTTTCTTT. The encoded protein is CASSYQVQMNTEAFF.

V gene TRBV7-9 combines with J gene TRBJ1-1; D is perhaps TRBD1 (6 bases). This CDR3 has 13 residues. Trimming cost V 4 bases and J 4 bases, with 10 bases left between them. Germline CDR1 is SEHNR and CDR2 is FQNEAQ (reference sequence). The DNA for the CDR3 is TGTGCCAGCAGCTCCGGGACACGCACTGAAGCTTTCTTT. It specifies CASSSGTRTEAFF.

This clone was picked up a small number of times. The chain carries TRBV25-1 and TRBJ2-4; D tentatively fits TRBD1 or TRBD2 (6 bases each). This CDR3 contains 15 residues. Per the germline V gene, CDR1 is MGHDK and CDR2 is SYGVNS. V lost 4 bases and J 5 bases, leaving 15 bases between the germline ends. CDR3 in amino acids: CASSVGGHLENIQYF. The CDR3, as DNA: TGTGCCAGCAGTGTTGGGGGGCATCTGGAAAACATTCAGTACTTC.

The rearrangement joins TRBV6-2 or TRBV6-3 to TRBJ1-1, with D perhaps matching TRBD1 (5 bases). Trimming took off 5 bases at V and 8 bases at J, with 9 bases between the two ends. The germline gives CDR1 MNHEY, CDR2 SVGEGT. The CDR3 is 11 amino acids. CDR3 DNA: TGTGCCAGCAGTCCGGGGCTCGAAGCTTTCTTT. This codes for CASSPGLEAFF.

The chain recombines TRBV4-1 with TRBJ2-7; TRBD2 matches at 10 bases. Per the germline V gene, CDR1 is MGHRA and CDR2 is YSYEKL. There are 17 residues in the CDR3. Trimming cost V 5 bases and J 1 base; bases outside gene matches: 11. In DNA form, the CDR3 reads TGCGCCAGCAGCTTAATCGAGGGGACTAGCGTTTCCTACGAGCAGTACTTC. Protein product: CASSLIEGTSVSYEQYF.

This chain joins TRBV2 and TRBJ2-5, with D unresolved. Per the germline V gene, CDR1 is SNHLY and CDR2 is FYNNEI. The CDR3 runs 14 residues. V was cut by 6 bases and J by 0 bases, with 11 bases left in between. The CDR3 DNA is TGTGCCAGCAGGTCGCTCTGGGACCAAGAGACCCAGTACTTC. As protein: CASRSLWDQETQYF.

This chain links TRBV12-3 or TRBV12-4 with TRBJ1-2; D remains unclear. Trimming shortened V by 3 bases and J by 7 bases, and 12 bases separated the two germline ends. The CDR3 totals 13 residues. CDR3 bases: TGTGCCAGCAGTTTCGGGGAAGAGCGTGGCTACACCTTC. Translation: CASSFGEERGYTF.

The chain combines TRBV6-5 with TRBJ1-5; D call uncertain. This CDR3 region has 14 residues. V was trimmed by 2 bases and J by 0 bases, leaving 5 bases between them. Germline-derived CDR1 and CDR2 are MNHEY and SVGAGI. Here the CDR3 reads CASSYRDSNQPQHF. CDR3 coding DNA: TGTGCCAGCAGTTACAGGGATAGCAATCAGCCCCAGCATTTT.

This clone is a singleton in its sample. The V gene is TRBV19, the J gene TRBJ2-5; TRBD1 aligns across 9 bases. The V gene's germline CDR1 is LNHDA and CDR2 SQIVND (reference sequence). This CDR3 region has 12 residues. The V and J ends lost 6 bases and 4 bases, in that order; junction bases with no gene match: 0. The CDR3 nucleotides are TGTGCCAGTAGGACAGGGGGAGAGACCCAGTACTTC. Its translation is CASRTGGETQYF.

The chain is built from TRBV30 and TRBJ1-1, with D possibly matching TRBD1 (6 bases). The germline CDR1 and CDR2 sequences are GTSNPN and SVGIG (reference sequence). The V gene lost 0 bases and the J gene lost 1 base, with 6 bases spanning the gap. The CDR3 covers 13 residues. For the CDR3, the DNA is TGTGCCTGGAGTGTACAGGGGAACACTGAAGCTTTCTTT. It codes for CAWSVQGNTEAFF. Together with reference TRBV30 and TRBJ1-1, the CDR3 gives the full variable domain: SQTIHQWPATLVQPVGSPLSLECTVEGTSNPNLYWYRQAAGRGLQLLFYSVGIGQISSEVPQNLSASRPQDRQFILSSKKLLLSDSGFYLCAWSVQGNTEAFFGQGTRLTVV.

The chain recombines TRBV6-2 or TRBV6-3 with TRBJ1-5; maybe TRBD1 (6 bases). The ends were cut back, 2 bases at V and 4 bases at J, with 12 bases in the middle. Per the germline V gene, CDR1 is MNHEY and CDR2 is SVGEGT. The length of the CDR3 is 15 residues. CDR3 nucleotide sequence: TGTGCCAGCAGTTACGGGGGAACAGGGAATCAGCCCCAGCATTTT. This translates into CASSYGGTGNQPQHF.

Note on this clone: Other DNA sequences in this sample translate to the same CDR3. The V call is TRBV13, the J call TRBJ1-2; perhaps TRBD1 as D (5 bases). V lost 0 bases to trimming and J lost 5 bases, with 16 bases between them. The CDR3 loop spans 16 amino acids. Germline V gene sequence: CDR1 PRHDT, CDR2 FYEKMQ (reference sequence). As DNA, the CDR3 is TGTGCCAGCAGCTTAGGGAGGGGCCGCGGCGGGTATGGCTACACCTTC. This sequence encodes CASSLGRGRGGYGYTF.

In its sample, this clone was seen a few times. The chain employs TRBV11-2 and TRBJ2-2; TRBD2 matches 13 bases. In germline, CDR1 is SGHAT, CDR2 FQNNGV. Trimming at V came to 5 bases and at J to 6 bases, leaving 6 bases not matched to a gene. The CDR3 has 16 residues. CDR3 coding DNA: TGTGCCAGCAGCACAAGACTAGCGGGGGGATCCGGGGAGCTGTTTTTT. This codes for CASSTRLAGGSGELFF.